The source of this TCR beta chain is a study of blood T cell repertoires in COVID-19. Looking at the study overall: Acute and convalescent COVID-19 specimens originated in the United States, Italy and Spain. Nucleic acid was either cDNA or gDNA, and it came from T cells, B-cell-depleted T cells, or PBMCs.

A remark on this clone: Other DNA sequences from this sample encode an identical CDR3 as well.

The length of the CDR3 is 13 residues. Germline V gives CDR1 SGDLS, CDR2 YYNGEE. After removal of 4 bases from V and 5 bases from J, the junction contained 5 bases not matched to a gene. Per the study methods: Amplification of reference gene primers was used by the study to estimate nucleated cell counts. The method was immunoSEQ multiplex PCR; TCRdb's version includes in-frame clones alone and lacks a portion of them. D and trimming were read from the DNA, whereas the V and J calls and clone size are those reported in that table. The repertoire consists of about 200,000 clones, with approximately 84% occurring once and the leading ten covering 6.9%.

The sample taken for sequencing was peripheral blood. The receptor comes from a human donor with acute or convalescent COVID-19. The donor label of this sample is uncertain. This sequence joins TRBV9 and TRBJ1-2, with 7 bases fitting TRBD1. The CDR3 DNA is TGTGCCAGCAGCCCCGACAGGGAGTATGGCTACACCTTC. Translated, it gives CASSPDREYGYTF.